This TCR delta chain was recorded in a study of gamma-delta chains in newborns, infants, children. As for the study in general: Innate gammadelta T cells reportedly expand polyclonally right after birth, driven by microbial exposure, per the title.

TCRdb ran CATT on the reads. The profile shows around 5,400 delta-chain clones, about a fifth of them singletons. This clone was observed a few times. This clone may be a read error of a much larger clone one base away. The germline V gene encodes CDR1 GEAIGNYY and CDR2 EKD. The CDR3 is made up of 17 amino acids. The ends were cut back, 0 bases at V and 0 bases at J, with 16 bases in the middle. The rearrangement uses TRDV2 and TRDJ1; weak D call: TRDD3 (6 bases). Assignment of the J gene here rests on matching the DNA to germline, because TCRdb gives none. Sequencing was carried out using blood. This receptor was identified in a child who was a newborn, infant or young child, either healthy, febrile or measles-vaccinated (not recorded which). CDR3 bases: TGTGCCTGTGACACCGGCCTACGTCTGGGGAACACCGATAAACTCATCTTT. It encodes CACDTGLRLGNTDKLIF.